This T cell receptor beta chain was identified during a study of shared clonotypes between healthy human individuals. Germline values: CDR1 KGHSH, CDR2 LQKENI. V lost 6 bases to trimming and J lost 6 bases, with 18 bases between them. CDR3 length: 15 residues. Assay used: immunoSEQ multiplex PCR; TCRdb lists only in-frame clones, some missing. The sample yields 2 million to 2.5 million clones, under 97% seen once. Sequences were obtained from naive CD4+ T cells sorted from blood. Subset described: CD45RA+ positively selected. The sequence was obtained from a man between 18 and 29 years old in good health. The J gene is TRBJ1-3, the V gene TRBV18; D is uncertain. CDR3 DNA sequence: TGTGCCAGCTCCGAACGCCGGACCGAAGCAAACACCATATATTTT. This gives the protein CASSERRTEANTIYF.